These 9 T cell receptor beta chains were sequenced from one sample in a study of blood T cell repertoires in COVID-19 (TCRdb year 2020). Library preparation employed the immunoSEQ multiplex PCR assay. In its TCRdb copy, this immuneACCESS table keeps in-frame sequences only and misses some clones. Where compared with another copy, unresolved V genes explain less than half of these, and the others have no known cause. The sample table records under 300,000 clones; about 90% of these occur just once. The ten largest clones take up roughly 3% of the sample. The specimen was PBMCs or T cells enriched from blood (not recorded which). Receptors originate from a woman aged 40 to 55 who had been exposed to COVID-19.

The J gene is TRBJ2-5, the V gene TRBV5-4; 12 bases match TRBD2. J lost 4 bases, V lost 4 bases, and 5 bases had no gene match. CDR1 is SGHNT, CDR2 YYREEE, per germline (reference sequence). This CDR3 has 15 amino acids. CDR3 amino acids: CASSETSGRRETQYF. CDR3 DNA sequence: TGTGCCAGCAGCGAGACTAGCGGGAGACGAGAGACCCAGTACTTC.

The V and J genes are TRBV19 and TRBJ1-3; possibly TRBD1 for D (5 bases). This CDR3 has 15 amino acids. Trimming stripped 3 bases from V and 4 bases from J, with 13 bases between. Germline V CDR1 and CDR2: LNHDA, SQIVND (reference sequence). CDR3 loop: CASSIPGGSGNTIYF. The CDR3 coding sequence is TGTGCCAGTAGTATTCCGGGGGGGTCCGGAAACACCATATATTTT.

The V call is TRBV18, the J call TRBJ2-7, with D uncertain. V shed 2 bases and J shed 2 bases, with 7 bases lying between them. Germline-derived CDR1 and CDR2 are KGHSH and LQKENI. The CDR3 consists of 13 residues. CDR3 DNA: TGTGCCAGCTCACCAGGCAGAACCTACGAGCAGTACTTC. Translation: CASSPGRTYEQYF.

The CDR3 spells CAWSGRGDYGYTF. The CDR3 DNA sequence: TGTGCCTGGAGTGGCAGGGGGGATTATGGCTACACCTTC. V gene TRBV30 combines with J gene TRBJ1-2, with 7 nucleotides matching TRBD1. CDR3 length equals 13 residues. CDR1 and CDR2 from the germline V gene are GTSNPN and SVGIG (reference sequence). Unmatched junction bases numbered 4, after V lost 1 base and J lost 5 bases.

The rearrangement links TRBV5-4 to TRBJ2-4; D is undetermined. V lost 4 bases and J lost 0, with 17 bases in between. CDR1 SGHNT and CDR2 YYREEE come from the germline V gene (reference sequence). CDR3 length: 17 amino acids. CDR3: CASSPVSPDLAKNIQYF. The CDR3 region has the DNA TGTGCCAGCAGCCCCGTCTCTCCAGATCTAGCCAAAAACATTCAGTACTTC. The complete variable domain, with remaining parts taken from reference TRBV5-4 and TRBJ2-4, reads ETGVTQSPTHLIKTRGQQVTLRCSSQSGHNTVSWYQQALGQGPQFIFQYYREEENGRGNFPPRFSGLQFPNYSSELNVNALELDDSALYLCASSPVSPDLAKNIQYFGAGTRLSVL.

The chain is built from TRBV18 and TRBJ2-7; 9 bases agree with TRBD1. Trimming removed 0 bases from V and 5 bases from J; junction bases left unmatched: 5. This CDR3 comprises 15 residues. From germline, CDR1 is KGHSH and CDR2 LQKENI. The CDR3 here is CASSPPRTGDNEQYF. In DNA, the CDR3 is TGTGCCAGCTCACCACCTAGGACAGGGGATAACGAGCAGTACTTC. The full variable domain, completed using reference TRBV18 and TRBJ2-7, is NAGVMQNPRHLVRRRGQEARLRCSPMKGHSHVYWYRQLPEEGLKFMVYLQKENIIDESGMPKERFSAEFPKEGPSILRIQQVVRGDSAAYFCASSPPRTGDNEQYFGPGTRLTVT.

The J gene is TRBJ2-7, the V gene TRBV28, with TRBD2 matching 11 bases. The CDR3 is made up of 15 amino acids. Germline values: CDR1 MDHEN, CDR2 SYDVKM. V lost 6 bases, J lost 6 bases, and 10 bases stayed unmatched. The CDR3 sequence: CASRILSGGAGEQYF. CDR3 DNA: TGTGCCAGCAGGATACTTAGCGGGGGGGCTGGCGAGCAGTACTTC.

This clone came up a few times. Written as DNA, the CDR3 is TGCGCCAGCAGCCCTCGCAGGGCAGGGGCCGATCAGCCCCAGCATTTT. Translating it yields CASSPRRAGADQPQHF. The V gene is TRBV4-1, the J gene TRBJ1-5; D may be TRBD1 (6 bases). The V end was cut by 4 bases, the J end by 5 bases, with 18 bases between. This CDR3 has 16 residues. CDR1 is MGHRA, CDR2 YSYEKL, per germline.

This sequence joins TRBV6-5 and TRBJ2-3, with TRBD2 identical over 12 bases. The CDR3 has 15 amino acids. The V gene end was trimmed by 6 bases and the J gene end by 7 bases; junction bases not matched to a gene: 8. Germline loops: CDR1 MNHEY, CDR2 SVGAGI. For the CDR3, the DNA is TGTGCCAGCAGGCTAACTAGCGGGGGGACCAATACGCAGTATTTT. Its protein is CASRLTSGGTNTQYF.